This TCR beta chain was found in a study of control samples from healthy donors and cancer patients. Germline CDR1 LNHDA, CDR2 SQIVND (reference sequence). This CDR3 spans 13 amino acids. V dropped 7 bases and J dropped 2 bases, with 11 bases sitting between them. The assay was immunoSEQ multiplex PCR, and TCRdb's table has in-frame clones only and misses some. The repertoire holds around 130,000 clones, with 89% as singletons. The chain recombines TRBV19 with TRBJ2-5; D not certain. Sample: blood. The clonotype originates from a man aged 50 to 59 in good health. The CDR3 here is CASKPGTQETQYF. The CDR3 region has the DNA TGTGCCAGTAAACCGGGCACGCAAGAGACCCAGTACTTC.